Presented here are 29 T cell receptor beta chains from one specimen sequenced in a study of blood T cell repertoires in COVID-19. Profiling relied on immunoSEQ multiplex PCR, and the TCRdb table lists in-frame clones only, not all of them. The repertoire consists of 95,000 to 110,000 clones, with about 89% occurring once and the leading ten covering 3% to 4.5%. The sample was peripheral blood. These TCRs come from a woman aged 55-75 years with acute or convalescent COVID-19.

The chain employs TRBV9 and TRBJ1-5; TRBD1 aligns across 10 bases. J lost 4 bases, V lost 5 bases, and 6 bases had no gene match. The CDR3 contains 15 residues. Germline CDR1 is SGDLS and CDR2 is YYNGEE. The CDR3 DNA sequence: TGTGCCAGCAGTGCCGGGACAGGGGTTAATCAGCCCCAGCATTTT. This translates into CASSAGTGVNQPQHF.

The V gene is TRBV28, the J gene TRBJ1-2; possibly TRBD1 for D (5 bases). The CDR3 extends over 16 amino acids. Germline values: CDR1 MDHEN, CDR2 SYDVKM. Trimming removed 1 base at V and 1 base at J, with 13 bases between. The CDR3 sequence is CASSLFQGYSNYGYTF. CDR3 nucleotide sequence: TGTGCCAGCAGTTTATTTCAGGGCTACAGTAACTATGGCTACACCTTC.

The chain uses TRBV7-2 and TRBJ1-3; 10 bases are shared with TRBD1. Losses at the gene ends were 2 bases for V and 0 bases for J; bases not matched to a gene: 7. Germline V gene data show CDR1 as SGHTA and CDR2 as FQGNSA. This CDR3 contains 18 residues. CDR3 amino acids: CASSLFGTGALSGNTIYF. The CDR3 bases are TGTGCCAGCAGCTTATTCGGGACAGGGGCTCTCTCTGGAAACACCATATATTTT.

The rearrangement links TRBV11-3 to TRBJ1-1, with unresolved D. Germline V gene data show CDR1 as SGHNT and CDR2 as YENEEA. V was trimmed by 2 bases and J by 11 bases, leaving 15 bases between them. This CDR3 contains 13 residues. This CDR3 is CASSLNVVGKAFF. Written as DNA, the CDR3 is TGTGCCAGCAGCTTAAACGTCGTCGGGAAGGCTTTCTTT.

The chain couples TRBV6-1 to TRBJ2-7; D not certain. Germline V gene data show CDR1 as MNHNS and CDR2 as SASEGT. This CDR3 has 11 amino acids. Trimming removed 1 base from V and 9 bases from J, with 7 bases in between. The CDR3 sequence is CASSEDRAQYF. CDR3 nucleotides: TGTGCCAGCAGTGAAGACAGAGCGCAGTACTTC.

V gene TRBV11-3 combines with J gene TRBJ2-1; D is possibly TRBD2 (5 bases). Germline CDR1 reads SGHNT; CDR2 reads YENEEA. Trimming removed 1 base from V and 3 bases from J, with 10 bases in between. The CDR3 length is 15 residues. CDR3 sequence reads: CASSLGGLIYNEQFF. As DNA, the CDR3 is TGTGCCAGCAGCTTAGGAGGACTCATCTACAATGAGCAGTTCTTC.

This clone was counted a few times. V is TRBV3-1 (or the pseudogene TRBV3-2) and J is TRBJ2-1, with TRBD2 matching over 9 bases. Trimming at V came to 10 bases and at J to 0 bases, leaving 10 bases not matched to a gene. CDR3 length equals 16 residues. Looked up from germline, CDR1 is LGHDT and CDR2 is YNNKEL (reference sequence). CDR3 nucleotides: TGTGCCACCGGGATGCGGGAGGGGAGCTCCTACAATGAGCAGTTCTTC. This encodes CATGMREGSSYNEQFF.

This chain links TRBV6-4 with TRBJ2-5, with no clear D. The germline V and J ends were trimmed by 4 bases and 5 bases, with 17 bases remaining between them. The CDR3 contains 15 residues. Germline V CDR1 and CDR2: MRHNA, SNTAGT. DNA of the CDR3: TGTGCCAGCAGTGTGAGTGGCGGATTAAGGGAGACCCAGTACTTC. Translating it yields CASSVSGGLRETQYF.

This chain joins TRBV19 and TRBJ1-5; D is undetermined. The germline CDR1 and CDR2 sequences are LNHDA and SQIVND (reference sequence). The germline V and J ends were trimmed by 4 bases and 1 base, with 11 bases remaining between them. This CDR3 is 15 amino acids long. For the CDR3, the DNA is TGTGCCAGTAGTAAGATGGGAGAGAGCAATCAGCCCCAGCATTTT. Translated, it gives CASSKMGESNQPQHF. The entire variable domain, with the rest obtained from reference TRBV19 and TRBJ1-5, is as follows: DGGITQSPKYLFRKEGQNVTLSCEQNLNHDAMYWYRQDPGQGLRLIYYSQIVNDFQKGDIAEGYSVSREKKESFPLTVTSAQKNPTAFYLCASSKMGESNQPQHFGDGTRLSIL.

In its sample, this clone was seen once. V and J are TRBV10-2 and TRBJ1-5; D is unclear. The germline V gene encodes CDR1 WSHSY and CDR2 SAAADI. CDR3 length equals 12 residues. Trimming removed 4 bases from V and 4 bases from J, with 5 bases in between. For the CDR3, the DNA is TGCGCCAGCAGTGCCACTAATCAGCCCCAGCATTTT. Its translation: CASSATNQPQHF.

The rearrangement joins TRBV5-1 to TRBJ1-1; 9 nucleotides line up with TRBD1. The CDR3 extends over 15 amino acids. The J segment lost 3 bases and the V segment lost 3 bases, leaving 6 bases of the junction unmatched. Per germline, CDR1 SGHRS and CDR2 YFSETQ. The CDR3 region has the DNA TGCGCCAGCAGCTACGGGACAGGGTCGGACACTGAAGCTTTCTTT. Its protein is CASSYGTGSDTEAFF.

This chain connects TRBV5-1 to TRBJ2-7, with a weak D call TRBD2 (5 bases). The CDR3 runs to 16 residues. CDR1 SGHRS and CDR2 YFSETQ come from the germline V gene. The V gene lost 0 bases and the J gene lost 7 bases, with 20 bases spanning the gap. For the CDR3, the DNA is TGCGCCAGCAGCTTGGCGGTTGGAATCAGGTCGGGGGAGCAGTACTTC. Protein: CASSLAVGIRSGEQYF.

The V call is TRBV2, the J call TRBJ1-2; 7 nucleotides align to TRBD1. The germline V gene has CDR1 SNHLY and CDR2 FYNNEI. J gave up 4 bases and V 6 bases, and 5 bases lay outside the gene matches. CDR3 length: 13 amino acids. The CDR3 nucleotides are TGTGCCAGCAGCGGACAGGACCTCTATGGCTACACCTTC. Protein product: CASSGQDLYGYTF.

This rearrangement joins TRBV28 to TRBJ2-7; D not resolved. This CDR3 comprises 15 residues. Trimming left V 6 bases short and J 2 bases short, with 17 bases between. The germline V gene has CDR1 MDHEN and CDR2 SYDVKM. This chain's CDR3 is CASSPTGLKTYEQYF. The DNA of the CDR3 is TGTGCCAGCAGCCCTACCGGTCTTAAAACCTACGAGCAGTACTTC.

This sequence joins TRBV7-9 and TRBJ1-3; D possibly corresponds to TRBD1 (6 bases). V dropped 8 bases and J dropped 1 base, with 24 bases sitting between them. This CDR3 contains 18 residues. CDR1 is SEHNR, CDR2 FQNEAQ, per germline (reference sequence). This CDR3 is CASGGEITGRGSGNTIYF. DNA for the CDR3: TGTGCCAGCGGGGGGGAAATAACAGGGAGAGGTTCTGGAAACACCATATATTTT.

The chain has TRBV9 and TRBJ1-6, with 8 bases fitting TRBD1. This CDR3 is built from 17 residues. Germline CDR1 and CDR2: SGDLS and YYNGEE. V trimming: 0 bases; J trimming: 4 bases; junction bases outside the gene matches: 6. The CDR3 loop reads CASSVGDRRGYNSPLHF. As DNA, the CDR3 is TGTGCCAGCAGCGTAGGGGACAGGCGGGGTTATAATTCACCCCTCCACTTT.

The J gene is TRBJ2-1, the V gene TRBV25-1; D is undetermined. The CDR3 totals 13 residues. The V gene lost 9 bases and the J gene lost 3 bases, with 12 bases spanning the gap. The germline gives CDR1 MGHDK, CDR2 SYGVNS. Here the CDR3 reads CASPSRDYNEQFF. The CDR3 DNA follows: TGTGCCAGTCCGTCTCGAGACTACAATGAGCAGTTCTTC.

V is TRBV2 and J is TRBJ2-7; TRBD1 might be the D (5 bases). Germline loops: CDR1 SNHLY, CDR2 FYNNEI. The V end was cut by 4 bases, the J end by 4 bases, with 11 bases between. The CDR3 extends over 13 amino acids. The CDR3 DNA reads as TGTGCCAGCAGTGTTTCACAGGCGTACGAGCAGTACGTC. Its translation is CASSVSQAYEQYV.

The CDR3: CASSRSRGGLGEKLFF. The CDR3 nucleotides are TGTGCCAGTAGTCGCTCCCGGGGAGGGTTAGGAGAAAAACTGTTTTTT. This chain connects TRBV19 to TRBJ1-4; D is unclear. Germline CDR1 is LNHDA and CDR2 is SQIVND (reference sequence). V dropped 5 bases and J dropped 8 bases, with 21 bases sitting between them. The CDR3 is made up of 16 amino acids. The full variable domain, rest sourced from reference TRBV19 and TRBJ1-4, is DGGITQSPKYLFRKEGQNVTLSCEQNLNHDAMYWYRQDPGQGLRLIYYSQIVNDFQKGDIAEGYSVSREKKESFPLTVTSAQKNPTAFYLCASSRSRGGLGEKLFFGSGTQLSVL.

The chain combines TRBV5-1 with TRBJ1-4, with D tentatively TRBD1 (5 bases). In germline, CDR1 is SGHRS, CDR2 YFSETQ. CDR3 length: 17 amino acids. V gave up 0 bases and J gave up 8 bases, with 20 bases separating them. CDR3 bases: TGCGCCAGCAGCTTGGGTCAACAGGCAGGATCGCGCGAAAAACTGTTTTTT. This translates into CASSLGQQAGSREKLFF.

The chain combines TRBV5-1 with TRBJ2-1; 9 bases map to TRBD1. The germline V gene has CDR1 SGHRS and CDR2 YFSETQ. With V trimmed by 4 bases and J by 15 bases, 5 bases remained unmatched. The CDR3 covers 11 residues. CDR3 DNA: TGCGCCAGCAGCCCGGGACAGGGAAGGTTCTTC. This codes for CASSPGQGRFF.

The chain joins TRBV10-3 to TRBJ1-1; 8 bases are a match to TRBD1. CDR1 and CDR2 (germline): ENHRY, SYGVKD. The CDR3 extends over 15 amino acids. The V and J ends lost 6 bases and 5 bases, in that order; junction bases with no gene match: 11. The CDR3 reads CAISDERQGRTEAFF. CDR3 DNA sequence: TGTGCCATCAGCGATGAGCGACAGGGGAGGACTGAAGCTTTCTTT.

The chain uses TRBV7-2 and TRBJ2-2; 10 bases align to TRBD2. Germline-derived CDR1 and CDR2 are SGHTA and FQGNSA. The length of the CDR3 is 17 residues. V was pared by 3 bases and J by 4 bases, with 8 bases of the junction left unmatched. DNA of the CDR3: TGTGCCAGCAGCTTCTCCCCCGGGACTAGCGCCACCGGGGAGCTGTTTTTT. This gives the protein CASSFSPGTSATGELFF.

The chain uses TRBV19 and TRBJ2-2; 7 positions agree with TRBD2. The length of the CDR3 is 16 residues. Germline V gene sequence: CDR1 LNHDA, CDR2 SQIVND (reference sequence). J was trimmed by 1 base and V by 5 bases; bases with no gene match: 7. CDR3 protein: CASSPPSGLNTGELFF. The CDR3 DNA is TGTGCCAGTAGTCCCCCTAGCGGACTGAACACCGGGGAGCTGTTTTTT.

The V gene is TRBV6-5, the J gene TRBJ2-7, with 8 bases matching TRBD1. Germline V gives CDR1 MNHEY, CDR2 SVGAGI. The CDR3 is 14 amino acids. V was pared by 6 bases and J by 3 bases, with 7 bases of the junction left unmatched. The CDR3 nucleotides are TGTGCCAGCAGAGTCGGGACAGGAAACTACGAGCAGTACTTC. Its translation is CASRVGTGNYEQYF.

The chain has TRBV28 and TRBJ1-5, with 7 nucleotides matching TRBD1. CDR3 size: 15 residues. Germline V lookup: CDR1 MDHEN, CDR2 SYDVKM. The V and J ends lost 6 bases and 3 bases, in that order; junction bases with no gene match: 8. The CDR3 sequence is CASSHRQGFNQPQHF. The CDR3 nucleotides are TGTGCCAGCAGCCACCGACAGGGATTCAATCAGCCCCAGCATTTT.

The chain recombines TRBV19 with TRBJ1-5, with D perhaps TRBD1 (6 bases). V was trimmed by 9 bases and J by 3 bases, leaving 12 bases between them. CDR3 length: 13 residues. CDR1 is LNHDA, CDR2 SQIVND, per germline (reference sequence). The CDR3 protein is CASQRGSNQPQHF. CDR3 DNA: TGTGCCAGCCAGAGGGGGTCCAATCAGCCCCAGCATTTT.

The rearrangement joins TRBV6-5 to TRBJ2-1; 9 bases map to TRBD1. CDR1 MNHEY and CDR2 SVGAGI come from the germline V gene. The length of the CDR3 is 15 residues. The J segment lost 3 bases and the V segment lost 6 bases, leaving 6 bases of the junction unmatched. The CDR3 sequence is CASRTGQGYYNEQFF. The CDR3 nucleotides are TGTGCCAGCAGGACAGGACAGGGGTACTACAATGAGCAGTTCTTC.

The V and J genes are TRBV14 and TRBJ1-2, with D possibly being TRBD1 (6 bases). V lost 6 bases and J 7 bases, leaving 12 bases between the germline ends. The CDR3 is 12 residues long. Germline values: CDR1 SGHDN, CDR2 FVKESK. The DNA of the CDR3 is TGTGCCAGCAGTTCCGACAGGTTTGGCTACACCTTC. Its protein product is CASSSDRFGYTF.